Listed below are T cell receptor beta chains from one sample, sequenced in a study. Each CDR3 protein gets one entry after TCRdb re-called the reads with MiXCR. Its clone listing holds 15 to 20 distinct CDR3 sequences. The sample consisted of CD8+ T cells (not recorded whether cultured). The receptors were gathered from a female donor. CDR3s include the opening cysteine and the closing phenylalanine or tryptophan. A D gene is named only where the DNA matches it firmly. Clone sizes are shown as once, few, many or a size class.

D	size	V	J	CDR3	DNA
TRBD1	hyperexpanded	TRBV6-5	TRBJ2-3	CASSYELRTGVFDTQYF	TGTGCCAGCAGTTACGAGCTTCGGACAGGGGTGTTTGATACGCAGTATTTT
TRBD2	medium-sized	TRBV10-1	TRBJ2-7	CASSPGGYEQYF	TGCGCCAGCAGTCCGGGGGGCTACGAGCAGTACTTC
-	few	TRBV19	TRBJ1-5	CASVLGDHRNQPQHF	TGTGCCAGTGTCTTGGGGGACCATCGCAATCAGCCCCAGCATTTT
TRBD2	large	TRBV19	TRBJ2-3	CASSLAGTPTDTQYF	TGTGCCAGTAGTCTAGCGGGAACCCCCACAGATACGCAGTATTTT
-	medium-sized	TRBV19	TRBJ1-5	CASSMGPGEWPQHF	TGTGCCAGTAGTATGGGCCCCGGGGAATGGCCCCAGCATTTT